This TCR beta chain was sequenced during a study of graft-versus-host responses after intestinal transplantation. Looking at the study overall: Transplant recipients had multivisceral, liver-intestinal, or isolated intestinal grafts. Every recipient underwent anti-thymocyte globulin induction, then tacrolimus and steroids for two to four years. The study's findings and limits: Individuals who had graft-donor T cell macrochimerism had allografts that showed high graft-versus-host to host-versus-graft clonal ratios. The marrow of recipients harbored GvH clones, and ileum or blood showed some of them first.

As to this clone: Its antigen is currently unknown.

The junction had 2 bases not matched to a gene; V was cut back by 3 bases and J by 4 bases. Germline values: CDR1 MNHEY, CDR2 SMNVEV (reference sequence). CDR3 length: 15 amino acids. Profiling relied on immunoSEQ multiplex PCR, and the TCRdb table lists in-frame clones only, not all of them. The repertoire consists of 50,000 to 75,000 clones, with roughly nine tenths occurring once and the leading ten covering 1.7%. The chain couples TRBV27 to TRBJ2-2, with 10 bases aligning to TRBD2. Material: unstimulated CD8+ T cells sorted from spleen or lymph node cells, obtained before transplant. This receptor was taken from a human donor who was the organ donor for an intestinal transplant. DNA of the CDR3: TGTGCCAGCAGTTTGCTAGCGGGAGCCACCGGGGAGCTGTTTTTT. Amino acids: CASSLLAGATGELFF.